The clone carrying this T cell receptor beta chain was detected a few times. The data are from a study of T cell repertoires in cytomegalovirus infection. Each CDR3 protein gets one entry after TCRdb re-called the reads with MiXCR. The sample includes just over 150,000 distinct CDR3 sequences, 20% to 25% seen only once; the top ten take approximately 10%. Germline-derived CDR1 and CDR2 are LNHDA and SQIVND (reference sequence). V trimming: 5 bases; J trimming: 4 bases; junction bases outside the gene matches: 10. This CDR3 contains 15 residues. The V and J genes are TRBV19 and TRBJ1-1, with TRBD1 identical over 7 bases. The clonotype was recovered from a human donor in good health (CMV status not recorded). Some clones in this sample may be carry-over from other donors' samples. Source material: PBMCs. CDR3 amino acids: CASSSYRGEGTEAFF. The DNA of the CDR3 is TGTGCCAGTAGTTCGTACAGGGGCGAGGGCACTGAAGCTTTCTTT.